This T cell receptor (beta chain) was sequenced in a study of blood T cell repertoires in COVID-19. In the study overall: The study drew acute and convalescent COVID-19 samples from the United States, Italy and Spain.

Profiled with immunoSEQ multiplex PCR; TCRdb holds only in-frame clones, not every one. The sample carries 150,000 to 200,000 clones, approximately 80% recorded once. The receptor comes from a woman in her sixties with acute COVID-19. Source material: PBMCs or T cells enriched from blood (not recorded which).

The CDR3 loop is CASSPGSGDEQYF. The CDR3 bases are TGTGCCAGCTCACCGGGCAGCGGCGACGAGCAGTACTTC. This rearrangement joins TRBV18 to TRBJ2-7; D is possibly TRBD2 (5 bases). V lost 3 bases and J lost 5, with 11 bases in between. Germline V gene lookup returns CDR1 KGHSH and CDR2 LQKENI. CDR3 length: 13 residues.